This passage covers 14 T cell receptor beta chains from one sample sequenced in a study of metastatic and nonmetastatic thyroid tumors. TCRdb reanalyzed the PCR reads with MiXCR. This sample has about 90,000 clones, with less than 10% found just once. All patients reached thyroid surgery having received no treatment beforehand. Sequencing input: blood. These receptors were obtained from a female donor with papillary thyroid cancer or a benign thyroid nodule (not recorded which). Some clones in this sample may be carry-over from other donors' samples.

The chain uses TRBV6-1 and TRBJ1-2; D remains unclear. The germline gives CDR1 MNHNS, CDR2 SASEGT. The V end lost 10 bases, the J end lost 4 bases, and 13 bases lay between the germline ends. There are 12 residues in the CDR3. In DNA, the CDR3 is TGTGCCATCCTAATACACTCCTATGGCTACACCTTC. Amino acids: CAILIHSYGYTF.

At least ten counts were recorded for this clone. This chain connects TRBV5-5 to TRBJ2-3; possibly TRBD1 for D (5 bases). Deletions cut 1 base from V and 4 bases from J, with 10 bases between. This CDR3 contains 14 residues. In germline, CDR1 is SGHKS, CDR2 YYEKEE (reference sequence). DNA of the CDR3: TGTGCCAGCAGCTTGCGTTGGGGCGCAGATACGCAGTATTTT. Amino acids: CASSLRWGADTQYF.

This clone was counted ten times or more. V is TRBV19 and J is TRBJ2-7, with 11 positions matching TRBD2. This CDR3 region has 15 residues. Germline loops: CDR1 LNHDA, CDR2 SQIVND (reference sequence). V shed 5 bases and J 4 bases; nucleotides not matched to a gene: 7. The CDR3 DNA reads as TGTGCCAGTAGTTTCGGGCTAGCGGGGGGATACGAGCAGTACTTC. Protein: CASSFGLAGGYEQYF.

This clone was found many times. The gene calls are TRBV7-3 and TRBJ2-7, with no clear D. V lost 0 bases to trimming and J lost 6 bases, with 9 bases between them. From germline, CDR1 is SGHTA and CDR2 FQGTGA. This CDR3 is 13 amino acids long. The CDR3 protein is CASSLTKGREQYF. The CDR3 DNA sequence: TGTGCCAGCAGCTTAACGAAGGGCCGCGAGCAGTACTTC.

This chain uses TRBV5-4 with TRBJ1-2, with D possibly matching TRBD1 (5 bases). CDR1 and CDR2 from the germline V gene are SGHNT and YYREEE (reference sequence). The CDR3 loop spans 15 amino acids. The ends were cut back, 1 base at V and 8 bases at J, with 18 bases in the middle. CDR3 in DNA: TGTGCCAGCAGCTTGCCTTCGGGGGGATCTGAAGGCTACACCTTC. Amino acid sequence: CASSLPSGGSEGYTF.

This clone came up many times. J is TRBJ1-3 and V is TRBV20-1; no definite D call. CDR3 length: 14 amino acids. Trimming took off 0 bases at V and 1 base at J, with 7 bases between the two ends. Looked up from germline, CDR1 is DFQATT and CDR2 is SNEGSKA (reference sequence). CDR3 in amino acids: CSARDEGSGNTIYF. The CDR3, as DNA: TGCAGTGCTAGAGACGAGGGTTCTGGAAACACCATATATTTT.

This clone appeared many times. J is TRBJ2-1 and V is TRBV12-3 or TRBV12-4; D is ambiguous. The V end was cut by 8 bases, the J end by 3 bases, with 11 bases between. The CDR3 loop spans 13 amino acids. The CDR3 nucleotides are TGTGCCAGCGGCTCTCCTAACTACAATGAGCAGTTCTTC. Its protein is CASGSPNYNEQFF.

For this clone: Being one base from a much bigger clone, this may be a read error. The J gene is TRBJ2-3, the V gene TRBV9; D may be TRBD2 (5 bases). V lost 0 bases, J lost 2 bases, and 7 bases lay in between. The germline V gene encodes CDR1 SGDLS and CDR2 YYNGEE. This CDR3 comprises 14 residues. The CDR3 DNA is TGTGCCAGCAGCGTAGGAGCGGTCACAGATACGCAGTATTTT. Translation: CASSVGAVTDTQYF.

In its sample, this clone was seen many times. This chain links TRBV2 with TRBJ2-3; 9 bases are shared with TRBD2. The germline gives CDR1 SNHLY, CDR2 FYNNEI. V was pared by 4 bases and J by 8 bases, with 7 bases of the junction left unmatched. This CDR3 is built from 14 residues. CDR3 sequence reads: CASSASGAGGTQYF. As DNA, the CDR3 is TGTGCCAGCAGTGCTAGCGGGGCAGGAGGTACGCAGTATTTT.

This clone has ten or more counts. The chain has TRBV6-6 and TRBJ1-1; D perhaps matches TRBD1 (5 bases). V was shortened by 0 bases and J by 0 bases, with 11 bases between the two germline ends. Per the germline V gene, CDR1 is MNHNY and CDR2 is SVGAGI (reference sequence). The CDR3 runs to 16 residues. The CDR3 here is CASSYSGGRVNTEAFF. The CDR3 DNA follows: TGTGCCAGCAGTTACTCGGGGGGTAGGGTGAACACTGAAGCTTTCTTT.

The sample holds many counts of this clone. The chain has TRBV6-1 and TRBJ1-4; D possibly corresponds to TRBD1 (5 bases). The CDR3 is 13 amino acids. V lost 6 bases and J lost 5, with 10 bases in between. CDR1 and CDR2 (germline): MNHNS, SASEGT. The CDR3 spells CASRAGLNEKLFF. DNA for the CDR3: TGTGCCAGCAGGGCAGGGCTAAATGAAAAACTGTTTTTT.

At least ten counts were recorded for this clone. The rearrangement joins TRBV27 to TRBJ2-7; tentative D call: TRBD1 (6 bases). The CDR3 consists of 15 residues. The germline V and J ends were trimmed by 3 bases and 4 bases, with 16 bases remaining between them. The V gene's germline CDR1 is MNHEY and CDR2 SMNVEV (reference sequence). CDR3 bases: TGTGCCAGCAGTTTCCGGGACATGGGCAAATACGAGCAGTACTTC. Translation gives CASSFRDMGKYEQYF.

The genes are TRBV30 and TRBJ1-4; possibly TRBD1 for D (6 bases). This CDR3 has 17 amino acids. V dropped 2 bases and J dropped 0 bases, with 16 bases sitting between them. Germline V gene data show CDR1 as GTSNPN and CDR2 as SVGIG (reference sequence). CDR3 sequence (DNA): TGTGCCTGGAGTTTGGGGGCCGCTTCATCAACTAATGAAAAACTGTTTTTT. This gives the protein CAWSLGAASSTNEKLFF.

For this clone: Germline and junction disagree at one end, which may indicate a read error. The V gene is TRBV12-3 or TRBV12-4, the J gene TRBJ2-5; 10 nucleotides match TRBD2. The length of the CDR3 is 15 residues. DNA for the CDR3: TGTGCCAGCAGGTTAGGTCTAGCGGGGGAAGAGACCCAGTACTTC. This gives the protein CASRLGLAGEETQYF.